A selection of T cell receptor beta chains follows, all from one sample in a study of beta chain features in type 1 diabetes. Method: immunoSEQ multiplex PCR; TCRdb's copy keeps in-frame clones and lacks some. The sample has about 240,000 clones, 25% to 35% seen once. Sequencing was done on a sample of central memory CD4+ T cells from blood. These receptors were collected from a man aged 25 to 40 in good health. Both conserved end residues are part of each CDR3. The D gene is left open where the match is weak. Size is omitted from some rows. Given values are once, few, many or a class for expanded clones.

abundance | d_gene | j_gene | v_gene | CDR3nt | CDR3aa
. | . | TRBJ2-3 | TRBV9 | TGTGCCAGCAGCGTAAATCCGGGGACAGATACGCAGTATTTT | CASSVNPGTDTQYF
few | TRBD1 | TRBJ1-1 | TRBV18 | TGTGCCAGCTCCCGGGACAGGGACTTGGGGGAAGCTTTCTTT | CASSRDRDLGEAFF
. | . | TRBJ2-6 | TRBV5-1 | TGCGCCAGCAGCTGGACGGGCTACTCTGGGGCCAACGTCCTGACTTTC | CASSWTGYSGANVLTF
. | TRBD2 | TRBJ2-1 | TRBV9 | TGTGCCAGCAGCGTAGCAGCGGGAAGGGAGAATGAGCAGTTCTTC | CASSVAAGRENEQFF
few | . | TRBJ2-5 | TRBV28 | TGTGCCAGCAGGGCGACCGGGACCACCAGGACCCAGTACTTC | CASRATGTTRTQYF
. | . | TRBJ2-7 | TRBV14 | TGTGCCAGCAGCTCCCGTGACGAGCAGTACTTC | CASSSRDEQYF
few | . | TRBJ2-7 | TRBV4-3 | TGCGCCAGCAGCCAGATTGGGACGGACACCTACGAGCAGTACTTC | CASSQIGTDTYEQYF
. | . | TRBJ2-1 | TRBV29-1 | TGCAGCGTTGAAGCCCCAGTTACTGAGCAGTTCTTC | CSVEAPVTEQFF
few | TRBD1 | TRBJ1-1 | TRBV7-8 | TGTGCCAGCAGCCCCCAACAGGGGACGAACACTGAAGCTTTCTTT | CASSPQQGTNTEAFF
. | . | TRBJ2-1 | TRBV2 | TGTGCCAGCAGCTACAGTGCGCACCAGTTCTTC | CASSYSAHQFF
few | . | TRBJ2-1 | TRBV5-1 | TGCGCCAGCAGCTTGCGGGCGAGGCAGAGCTCCTACAATGAGCAGTTCTTC | CASSLRARQSSYNEQFF
few | TRBD2 | TRBJ2-1 | TRBV2 | TGTGCCAGCAGGGGGACTAGCGGAGCCAATGAGCAGTTCTTC | CASRGTSGANEQFF
few | . | TRBJ1-1 | TRBV5-4 | TGTGCCAGCAGCTTCGATCCCTTGGCCAGCCCATTTGCTGAAGCTTTCTTT | CASSFDPLASPFAEAFF
few | TRBD2 | TRBJ2-7 | TRBV13 | TGTGCCAGCAGCCAACCATATAGCGGGAGGTCCTCCTACGAGCAGTACTTC | CASSQPYSGRSSYEQYF
. | . | TRBJ1-2 | TRBV29-1 | TGCAGCGTTGCTACAGGGCGCAGTGACTATGGCTACACCTTC | CSVATGRSDYGYTF
. | . | TRBJ2-7 | TRBV7-9 | TGTGCCAGCAGCTTAGGGTCCGGGCGAAACGAGCAGTACTTC | CASSLGSGRNEQYF
few | . | TRBJ2-7 | TRBV29-1 | TGCAGCGTTGTGATGCTCTCTTTCAGCTCCTACGAGCAGTACTTC | CSVVMLSFSSYEQYF
many | . | TRBJ2-1 | TRBV20-1 | TGCAGTGCTAGAGGCGACAATGAGCAGTTCTTC | CSARGDNEQFF
. | . | TRBJ2-7 | TRBV28 | TGTGCCAGCAGACCCGGGACCGAATACGAGCAGTACTTC | CASRPGTEYEQYF
. | TRBD1 | TRBJ2-7 | TRBV29-1 | TGCAGCGTGCGGACAGGGATCCCCTACGAGCAGTACTTC | CSVRTGIPYEQYF
few | . | TRBJ1-1 | TRBV5-1 | TGCGCCAGCAGCTTTCTAGTAACAGGTAACACTGAAGCTTTCTTT | CASSFLVTGNTEAFF
. | . | TRBJ2-7 | TRBV30 | TGTGCCTGGGCGCGAAAGGGGTTAACGATCTACGAGCAGTACTTC | CAWARKGLTIYEQYF
. | TRBD2 | TRBJ2-5 | TRBV9 | TGTGCCAGCAGCACCGGGACTAGCGGGGGTACCCAAGAGACCCAGTACTTC | CASSTGTSGGTQETQYF
. | . | TRBJ2-7 | TRBV7-2 | TGTGCCAGCAGTCCAGCCTACGAGCAGTACTTC | CASSPAYEQYF
few | . | TRBJ1-1 | TRBV23-1 | TGCGCCAACCCTGAGAAGGGCCTGAACACTGAAGCTTTCTTT | CANPEKGLNTEAFF
few | . | TRBJ2-3 | TRBV9 | TGTGCCAGCAGCGACGATAGGCCAGATACGCAGTATTTT | CASSDDRPDTQYF
. | TRBD2 | TRBJ2-7 | TRBV5-1 | TGCGCCAGCAGCCCCGGACTAGCGGGGATCTCCTACGAGCAGTACTTC | CASSPGLAGISYEQYF
. | . | TRBJ2-1 | TRBV2 | TGTGCCAGCAGTTCTTACAATGAGCAGTTCTTC | CASSSYNEQFF
. | . | TRBJ1-5 | TRBV25-1 | TGTGCCAGCAGTGAGGAGGGGGTAGGGCAGCCCCAGCATTTT | CASSEEGVGQPQHF
few | TRBD2 | TRBJ2-3 | TRBV28 | TGTGCCAGCAGTCGCCTCGGGGTAGCGGGAAGCACAGATACGCAGTATTTT | CASSRLGVAGSTDTQYF
once | TRBD1 | TRBJ2-3 | TRBV7-2 | TGTGCCAGCAGCCGGGGACAGGGCGACACAGATACGCAGTATTTT | CASSRGQGDTDTQYF
few | . | TRBJ2-7 | TRBV30 | TGTGCCTGGGGGGTCGGGGCGACCTACGAGCAGTACTTC | CAWGVGATYEQYF
few | TRBD2 | TRBJ2-2 | TRBV25-1 | TGTGCCAGCAGTGAATTGAGTAGCGGGAGGGAGAACACCGGGGAGCTGTTTTTT | CASSELSSGRENTGELFF
. | TRBD1 | TRBJ2-7 | TRBV5-1 | TGCGCCAGCAGCGGGGGGACAGGTTTGGAGGAGCAGTACTTC | CASSGGTGLEEQYF
. | . | TRBJ1-1 | TRBV6-5 | TGTGCCAGCAGTACAGGATTCTCGAACACTGAAGCTTTCTTT | CASSTGFSNTEAFF
. | . | TRBJ2-1 | TRBV5-4 | TGTGCCAGCAGCAAAGAAGCAGGATACAATGAGCAGTTCTTC | CASSKEAGYNEQFF
. | . | TRBJ2-1 | TRBV7-2 | TGTGCCAGCAGTCCACAGGGTAGTAGTTCCTACAATGAGCAGTTCTTC | CASSPQGSSSYNEQFF
. | . | TRBJ2-2 | TRBV10-3 | TGTGCCATCAGTGAGTTAATGGAGCTGTTTTTT | CAISELMELFF
few | . | TRBJ1-2 | TRBV13 | TGTGCCAGCAGCACTACAGGGACCTATGGCTACACCTTC | CASSTTGTYGYTF
. | TRBD1 | TRBJ1-1 | TRBV5-4 | TGTGCCAGCAGCCAAGAGGGGGCAAGGGTGAACACTGAAGCTTTCTTT | CASSQEGARVNTEAFF
once | . | TRBJ1-1 | TRBV5-4 | TGTGCCAGCAGCTTGCCAGGGAGCACTGAAGCTTTCTTT | CASSLPGSTEAFF
. | TRBD2 | TRBJ2-2 | TRBV6-5 | TGTGCCACGCAGCTGGACGGGGGGACCGGGGAGCTGTTTTTT | CATQLDGGTGELFF
few | TRBD1 | TRBJ2-5 | TRBV7-2 | TGTGCCAGCAGCCGAACGACAGGGGAGCGTGGAGAGACCCAGTACTTC | CASSRTTGERGETQYF
. | TRBD2 | TRBJ2-7 | TRBV7-8 | TGTGCCAGCAGCTTAGTGGTGGGAGCGGGGAGCTTCTACGAGCAGTACTTC | CASSLVVGAGSFYEQYF